Below, one TCR beta chain is given with its context. This CDR3 is built from 14 residues. Trimming left V 5 bases short and J 0 bases short, with 11 bases between. Germline V gene sequence: CDR1 SEHNR, CDR2 FQNEAQ (reference sequence). This entry comes from a study of T cell changes during pregnancy in multiple sclerosis. Method: immunoSEQ multiplex PCR; TCRdb's copy keeps in-frame clones and lacks some. The sample yields 85,000 to 95,000 clones, roughly 91% seen once. The clonotype originates from a female donor in good health, enrolled as a control in a pregnancy study. The chain carries TRBV7-9 and TRBJ2-7, with a weak D call TRBD1 (6 bases). The input for sequencing was peripheral blood, taken after pregnancy. CDR3 in DNA: TGTGCCAGCAGCCTCGGACAGAGCTCCTACGAGCAGTACTTC. Translation: CASSLGQSSYEQYF. Looking up the rest from reference TRBV7-9 and TRBJ2-7 gives the full variable domain: DTGVSQNPRHKITKRGQNVTFRCDPISEHNRLYWYRQTLGQGPEFLTYFQNEAQLEKSRLLSDRFSAERPKGSFSTLEIQRTEQGDSAMYLCASSLGQSSYEQYFGPGTRLTVT.